Each of the 4 T cell receptor beta chains below was sequenced from the same sample in a study of Graves' ophthalmopathy and Graves' hyperthyroidism. RNA served as the template for amplifying TCR beta CDR3 regions. Investigators did first-round RT-PCR with HTBI primers, then second-round multiplex PCR. TCRdb re-analysed the multiplex PCR reads in MiXCR, keeping a single row per CDR3 protein. Altogether 400,000 or so distinct CDR3 sequences are present, approximately 17% being singletons, with the ten largest covering 2% to 3%. The sample comprised peripheral blood. These receptors all come from an adult woman with stable Graves' hyperthyroidism.

The table lists this clonotype with a few counts. The rearrangement joins TRBV7-2 to TRBJ2-5; D ambiguous. The germline V and J ends were trimmed by 5 bases and 5 bases, with 12 bases remaining between them. The germline CDR1 and CDR2 sequences are SGHTA and FQGNSA. The CDR3 has 13 amino acids. The chain's CDR3 is CASSPRLPETQYF. The CDR3 DNA reads TGTGCCAGCAGCCCCCGCTTACCCGAGACCCAGTACTTC.

This clonotype has at least ten counts. This rearrangement joins TRBV7-2 to TRBJ2-7; 7 positions match TRBD1. Germline V CDR1 and CDR2: SGHTA, FQGNSA. V gave up 5 bases and J gave up 1 base; unmatched junction bases: 5. The CDR3 is made up of 14 amino acids. The CDR3 DNA reads TGTGCCAGCAGCCAACAGGGGCCTTCCTACGAGCAGTACTTC. Translating gives CASSQQGPSYEQYF.

The table lists this clonotype with many counts. This chain links TRBV6-2 or TRBV6-3 with TRBJ2-5; 11 nucleotides match TRBD2. Germline trimming cut 2 bases from V and 5 bases from J; bases unmatched to any gene: 7. The CDR3 has 16 residues. Germline V gives CDR1 MNHEY, CDR2 SVGEGT. CDR3 residues: CASSYPLAGGFETQYF. The CDR3 nucleotides read TGTGCCAGCAGTTACCCCCTAGCGGGAGGATTTGAGACCCAGTACTTC.

The chain uses TRBV4-2 and TRBJ1-1; D not certain. This CDR3 has 14 amino acids. Between the trimmed V and J ends, which lost 4 bases and 0 bases, there was a span of 9 bases. Germline assignment: CDR1 LGHNA and CDR2 YNFKEQ. The chain's CDR3 is CASSRLGMNTEAFF. CDR3 DNA sequence: TGTGCCAGCAGCCGGCTGGGAATGAACACTGAAGCTTTCTTT.